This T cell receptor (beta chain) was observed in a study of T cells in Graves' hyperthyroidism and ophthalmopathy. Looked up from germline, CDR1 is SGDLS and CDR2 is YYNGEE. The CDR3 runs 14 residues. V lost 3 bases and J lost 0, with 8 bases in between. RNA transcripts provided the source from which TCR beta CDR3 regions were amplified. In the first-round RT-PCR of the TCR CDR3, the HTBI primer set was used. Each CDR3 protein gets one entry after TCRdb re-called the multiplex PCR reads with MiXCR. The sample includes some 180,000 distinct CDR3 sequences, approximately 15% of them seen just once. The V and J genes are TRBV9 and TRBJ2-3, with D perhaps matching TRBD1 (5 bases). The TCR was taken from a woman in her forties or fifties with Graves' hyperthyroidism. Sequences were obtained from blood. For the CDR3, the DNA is TGTGCCAGCAGCGCACAGGAGAGCACAGATACGCAGTATTTT. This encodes CASSAQESTDTQYF.